This T cell receptor beta chain was observed in a study of T cells in narcolepsy. In the study overall: Patients with NT1 or NT2 and healthy control donors were enrolled.

Study-level points and caveats: In some patient and control memory CD4+ samples, autoreactive clones were absent. Reportedly, autoreactive clonotypes were serially detected in patients' blood but not controls'. HCRT-specific and TRIB2-specific autoreactive clonotypes appeared among same-patient CSF and blood CD4+ clonotypes.

V shed 6 bases and J shed 7 bases, with 25 bases lying between them. The CDR3 totals 16 residues. Germline lookup yields CDR1 SGHDT and CDR2 YYEEEE. Here immunoSEQ multiplex PCR was the method, and the copy in TCRdb shows in-frame clones only, minus some. The repertoire holds 30,000 to 40,000 clones, with roughly 77% as singletons. Of note for this clone: No antigen is known for it.

The sequenced sample consisted of memory (CD45RA-) CD4+ T cells from blood. The chain links TRBV5-6 to TRBJ1-1, with D perhaps TRBD1 (5 bases). This sequence was found in a human donor in good health. CDR3 amino acids: CASTTGGGRQGGEAFF. CDR3 nucleotide sequence: TGTGCCAGCACCACTGGAGGAGGGCGGCAGGGTGGTGAAGCTTTCTTT.